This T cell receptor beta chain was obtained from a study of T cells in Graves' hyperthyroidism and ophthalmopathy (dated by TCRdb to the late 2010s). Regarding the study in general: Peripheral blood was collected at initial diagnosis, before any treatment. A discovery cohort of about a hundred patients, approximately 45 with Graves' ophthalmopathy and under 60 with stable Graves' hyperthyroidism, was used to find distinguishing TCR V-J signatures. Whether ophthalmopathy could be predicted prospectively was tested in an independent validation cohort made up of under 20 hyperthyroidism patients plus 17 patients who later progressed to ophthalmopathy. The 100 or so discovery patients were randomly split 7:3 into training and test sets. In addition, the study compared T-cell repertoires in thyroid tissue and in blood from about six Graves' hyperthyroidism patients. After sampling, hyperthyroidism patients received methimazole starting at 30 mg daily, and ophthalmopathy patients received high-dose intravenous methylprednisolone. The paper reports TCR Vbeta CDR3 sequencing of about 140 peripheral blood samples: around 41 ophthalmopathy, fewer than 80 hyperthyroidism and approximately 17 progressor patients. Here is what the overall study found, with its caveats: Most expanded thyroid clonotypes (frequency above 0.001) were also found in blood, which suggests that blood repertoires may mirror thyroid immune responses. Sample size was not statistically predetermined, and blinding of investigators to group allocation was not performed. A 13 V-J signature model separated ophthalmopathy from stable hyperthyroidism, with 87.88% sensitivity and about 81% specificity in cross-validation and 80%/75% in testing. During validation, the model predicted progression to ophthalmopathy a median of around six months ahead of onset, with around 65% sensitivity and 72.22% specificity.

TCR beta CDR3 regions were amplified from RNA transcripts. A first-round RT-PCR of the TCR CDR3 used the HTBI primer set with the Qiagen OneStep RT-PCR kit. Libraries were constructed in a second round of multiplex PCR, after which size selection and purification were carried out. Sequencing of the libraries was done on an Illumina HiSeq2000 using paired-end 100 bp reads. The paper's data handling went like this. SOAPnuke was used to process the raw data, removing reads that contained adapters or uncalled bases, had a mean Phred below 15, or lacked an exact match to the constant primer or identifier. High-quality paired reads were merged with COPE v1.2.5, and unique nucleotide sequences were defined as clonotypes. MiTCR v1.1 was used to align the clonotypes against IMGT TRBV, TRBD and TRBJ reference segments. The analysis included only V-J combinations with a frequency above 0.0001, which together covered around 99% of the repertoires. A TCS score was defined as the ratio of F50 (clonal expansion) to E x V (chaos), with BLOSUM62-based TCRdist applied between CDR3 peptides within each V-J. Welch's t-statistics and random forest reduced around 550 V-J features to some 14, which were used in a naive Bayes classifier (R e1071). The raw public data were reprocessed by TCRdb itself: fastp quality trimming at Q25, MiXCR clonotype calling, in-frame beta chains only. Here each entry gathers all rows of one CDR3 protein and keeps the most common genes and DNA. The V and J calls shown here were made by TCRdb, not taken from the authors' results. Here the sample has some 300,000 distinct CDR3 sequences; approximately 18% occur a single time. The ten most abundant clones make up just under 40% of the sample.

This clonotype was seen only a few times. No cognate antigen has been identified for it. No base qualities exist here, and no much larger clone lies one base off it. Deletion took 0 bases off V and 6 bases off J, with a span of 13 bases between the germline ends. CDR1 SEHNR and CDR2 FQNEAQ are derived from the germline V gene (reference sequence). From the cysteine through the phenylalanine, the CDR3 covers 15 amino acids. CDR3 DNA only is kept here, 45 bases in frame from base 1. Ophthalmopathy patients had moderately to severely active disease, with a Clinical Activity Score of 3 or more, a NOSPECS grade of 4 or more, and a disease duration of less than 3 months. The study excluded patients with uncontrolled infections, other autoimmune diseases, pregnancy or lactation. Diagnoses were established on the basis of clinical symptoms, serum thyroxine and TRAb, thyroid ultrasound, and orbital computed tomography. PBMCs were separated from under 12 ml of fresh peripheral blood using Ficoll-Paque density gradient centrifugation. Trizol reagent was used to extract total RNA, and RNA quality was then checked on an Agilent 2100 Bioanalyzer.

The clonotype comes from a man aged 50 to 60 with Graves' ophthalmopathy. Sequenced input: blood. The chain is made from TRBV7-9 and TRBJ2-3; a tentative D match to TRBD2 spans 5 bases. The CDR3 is CASSLAERRGDTQYF. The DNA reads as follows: TGTGCCAGCAGCTTAGCTGAAAGACGAGGGGATACGCAGTATTTT.